This T cell receptor beta chain was recovered during a study of T cells after yellow fever vaccination. The study's findings and limits: Abundant clonotypes (contaminants from the bulk population) could be present in FACS-sorted repertoires. Although the secondary response was weaker, it peaked faster, at day 5 versus 15. Clones from primary vaccination mostly reappeared after the booster (around 96% CD4, approximately 91% CD8). Researchers noted that a small share of clonotypes showed up in both CD4 and CD8 compartments.

Details on this clonotype: Its cognate antigen is unknown.

TCRdb called the 5' RACE reads again in MiXCR, with one record for every CDR3 protein. Found here are a few hundred thousand distinct CDR3 sequences, 7% to 10% of them singletons; the top ten hold about 16%. The germline V and J ends were trimmed by 3 bases and 0 bases, with 6 bases remaining between them. There are 13 residues in the CDR3. Germline-derived CDR1 and CDR2 are SGHRS and YFSETQ. Sequenced here: PBMCs, sampled around 45 days after the first yellow fever vaccination. The chain uses TRBV5-1 and TRBJ2-5, with D unresolved. The TCR was taken from a man aged 18 to 29 who received the YFV17D yellow fever vaccine. CDR3 protein: CASSSRNQETQYF. CDR3 coding DNA: TGCGCCAGCAGCTCCCGGAACCAAGAGACCCAGTACTTC.